The subject of this entry is one TCR beta chain. No cognate antigen has been identified for it. No base-level quality is on record; no much larger clone is a single base apart. Using the deep immunoSEQ assay, TCR CDR3 regions were amplified from genomic DNA by multiplex PCR. Extracted genomic DNA from each cell subset was distributed evenly across all wells of several immunoSEQ 96-well plates, and each plate was treated as a replicate. Each replicate PCR for unsorted PBMC received approximately 300 ng genomic DNA, equal to tens of thousands of T cell genomes. Ten immunoSEQ deep assay plates were used to sequence unsorted PBMC genomic DNA. The purified libraries were quantified using a Qubit 3.0 fluorometer, sized with a Bioanalyzer 2100, and then quantified again using the KAPA Library Quantification kit. Every immunoSEQ 96-well plate was sequenced on a separate single-read 150-cycle Illumina NextSeq 550 flow cell. Regarding the original processing steps: Because the immunoSEQ output included only junctional sequences and no quality scores, the filtering could not be the same as the filtering used for full-length reads. To assign V/J genes and CDR3, sequences were annotated against IMGT germline references using PyIR, a Python wrapper for IgBLAST v1.9. Reads were removed for weak V/J assignments (E-value above 1e-6), missing CDR3, stop codons, out-of-frame junctions, or ambiguous translated residues. V3J clonotypes were defined by identical inferred V gene, J gene, and CDR3 amino acid sequence. To compute the percentage overlap between repertoires, the number of shared unique clonotypes was divided by the size of the smaller repertoire. Repertoire richness was assessed with RTK rarefaction, the Chao1 estimator, and Recon v2.1 estimates of unobserved clonotypes. TCRdb carries this immuneACCESS record with in-frame sequences only. Its versions omit some clonotypes, under half of them owing to an unresolved V gene in the studies checked, with the rest unexplained. The V and J calls and clone size are taken from that table; D and trimming were inferred from the DNA. The sample yields approximately 470,000 clones; about 72% were counted once. The ten largest clones capture more than 10% of the sample.

The sample belongs to a study of shared clonotypes between healthy human individuals (dated by TCRdb to 2018 to 2021). As for the study more broadly: The cohort included a few men and two women between 18 and 49 years of age. Blood TCR repertoires of about 5 healthy adults were deeply sequenced to estimate repertoire size and the extent of clonotype sharing between individuals. Different laboratories and diverse techniques were used to prepare libraries and sequence TCR repertoires, to increase sequencing depth and limit assay-specific biases. Between about 0.9 and 10 billion PBMCs per donor were obtained by leukapheresis. The paper as a whole reports these results and caveats: Pairwise subsampling led to the expectation that sequencing depth would affect the degree of clonotype sharing among donors. Only blood was sampled, and tissue TCR repertoires likely differ from those in blood. Because the study included only a small number of donors, the genetic and exposure-history diversity represented was limited.

Donors were healthy HIV-negative adults with no recently reported acute infections or vaccinations. Only Caucasian adults living in Nashville, Tennessee, USA were represented among the donors. For unsorted samples, 90 million or so PBMCs were counted and genomic DNA was extracted with the QIAamp DNA Blood Mini kit. Blood was collected by leukapheresis, and PBMCs were isolated by Ficoll-Histopaque density gradient centrifugation and then cryopreserved in liquid nitrogen vapor phase. From V the trimming removes 5 bases and from J it removes 3 bases, while the gene matches leave 6 bases of the junction unaccounted for. CDR1 and CDR2, looked up from the germline V gene, are SGHAT and FQNNGV. From its cysteine to its phenylalanine, the CDR3 spans 15 amino acids. The entry retains the CDR3 DNA only, 45 bases that are in frame from base 1.

What was sequenced was PBMCs. The TCR comes from a woman in her forties in good health. Some clones in this sample may be carry-over from other donors' samples. This chain is built from TRBV11-2 and TRBJ1-5, with 8 bases in between that match TRBD1. In nucleotide form, the sequence is TGTGCCAGCAGCACAGGGGGGGGTTACAATCAGCCCCAGCATTTT. Its coded protein is CASSTGGGYNQPQHF.